This T cell receptor beta chain comes out of a study of regulatory T cells in long-lasting Graves disease. Investigators prepared the TCR beta libraries by applying iRepertoire HTBI primers and Arm-PCR of CDR3 regions. TCRdb fed the multiplex PCR reads into MiXCR, producing one record per CDR3 protein. The sample includes approximately 300,000 distinct CDR3 sequences, about a sixth of them seen just once. This clonotype appeared a few times. This sample's time point: newly diagnosed GD, antithyroid drugs for less than 3 months. Generation of the TCR library employed RNA extracted from PBMCs. Germline assignment: CDR1 LGHNA and CDR2 YNFKEQ. This CDR3 contains 15 residues. Between the trimmed V and J ends, which lost 3 bases and 3 bases, there was a span of 11 bases.

Sequenced material: peripheral blood mononuclear cells (PBMCs), taken at new diagnosis, from a patient treated with antithyroid drugs. The TCR originated in a female donor with Graves disease. The V and J genes are TRBV4-2 and TRBJ1-4; D is ambiguous. This CDR3 reads CASSHNRSANEKLFF. In DNA, the CDR3 is TGTGCCAGCAGCCACAACAGATCAGCTAATGAAAAACTGTTTTTT.